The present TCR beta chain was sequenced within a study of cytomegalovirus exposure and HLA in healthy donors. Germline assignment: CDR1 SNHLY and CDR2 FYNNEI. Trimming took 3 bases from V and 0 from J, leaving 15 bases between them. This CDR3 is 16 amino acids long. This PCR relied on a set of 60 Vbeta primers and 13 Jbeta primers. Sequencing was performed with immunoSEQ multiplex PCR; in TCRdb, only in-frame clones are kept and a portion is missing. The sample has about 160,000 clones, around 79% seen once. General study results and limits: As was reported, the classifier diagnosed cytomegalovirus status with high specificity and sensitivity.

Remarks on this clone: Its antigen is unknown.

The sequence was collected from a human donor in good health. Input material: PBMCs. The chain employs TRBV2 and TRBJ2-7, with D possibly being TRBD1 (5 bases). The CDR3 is CASSDPGQLRSYEQYF. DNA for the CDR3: TGTGCCAGCAGTGATCCCGGACAACTGCGCTCCTACGAGCAGTACTTC.